The 22 T cell receptor beta chains reported below all come from one sample, sequenced in a study of blood T cell repertoires in COVID-19. Only in-frame clones appear in the TCRdb table, and some are missing; sequencing was by immunoSEQ multiplex PCR. In the table there are under 300,000 clones, 70% to 90% of which are singletons. Specimen: peripheral blood. The receptor set was obtained from a woman aged 70-85 years with acute or convalescent COVID-19.

J is TRBJ2-5 and V is TRBV11-1, with 8 bases identical to TRBD1. After removal of 7 bases from V and 3 bases from J, the junction contained 10 bases not matched to a gene. CDR3 size: 15 residues. Per germline, CDR1 SGHAT and CDR2 FQDESV (reference sequence). CDR3 coding DNA: TGTGCCAGCACCCGGCGAGGGACAGGCAAAGAGACCCAGTACTTC. This codes for CASTRRGTGKETQYF.

This sequence joins TRBV5-5 and TRBJ1-4; no clear D. CDR1 and CDR2 from the germline V gene are SGHKS and YYEKEE (reference sequence). Trimming left V 4 bases short and J 8 bases short, with 15 bases between. The CDR3 length is 14 residues. CDR3 DNA: TGTGCCAGCAGCCCCAGTACCGGGTGGGAAAAACTGTTTTTT. Residues: CASSPSTGWEKLFF.

The chain employs TRBV9 and TRBJ1-6, with D unclear. The germline V gene encodes CDR1 SGDLS and CDR2 YYNGEE. The CDR3 loop spans 14 amino acids. Deletions cut 6 bases from V and 7 bases from J, with 14 bases between. The CDR3 region has the DNA TGTGCCAGCACCCGAACGGGAGACAATTCACCCCTCCACTTT. Amino acid sequence: CASTRTGDNSPLHF.

This chain joins TRBV3-1 (or the pseudogene TRBV3-2) and TRBJ1-5; 8 bases align to TRBD1. The CDR3 is 16 amino acids. Germline V gene sequence: CDR1 LGHDT, CDR2 YNNKEL (reference sequence). Losses at the gene ends were 4 bases for V and 0 bases for J; bases not matched to a gene: 5. The CDR3 sequence is CASSPGTGHSNQPQHF. The CDR3 bases are TGTGCCAGCAGCCCCGGGACAGGCCATAGCAATCAGCCCCAGCATTTT.

The chain carries TRBV11-2 and TRBJ2-7; a possible D gene is TRBD2 (6 bases). The V and J ends lost 4 bases and 7 bases respectively, with 14 bases between them. CDR3 size: 13 residues. CDR1 is SGHAT and CDR2 is FQNNGV in the germline V gene. CDR3: CASSSPAAGEQYF. The CDR3 nucleotides are TGTGCCAGCAGCTCCCCTGCGGCGGGGGAGCAGTACTTC.

The genes are TRBV7-3 and TRBJ1-1; D is perhaps TRBD1 (5 bases). The V end was cut by 0 bases, the J end by 4 bases, with 12 bases between. The germline V gene has CDR1 SGHTA and CDR2 FQGTGA. The CDR3 runs to 15 residues. The CDR3 region has the DNA TGTGCCAGCAGCTTAACTGGGAGCGGGGGCACTGAAGCTTTCTTT. It translates to CASSLTGSGGTEAFF.

The chain employs TRBV25-1 and TRBJ1-2; 7 nucleotides agree with TRBD1. CDR3 length equals 16 residues. V shed 3 bases, J shed 5 bases, and the junction held 12 bases outside the gene matches. CDR1 and CDR2 (germline): MGHDK, SYGVNS. The CDR3 DNA is TGTGCCAGCAGTGATATCCGATACAGGGGAACTTATGGCTACACCTTC. Its protein product is CASSDIRYRGTYGYTF.

The chain employs TRBV11-2 and TRBJ2-7; tentative D call: TRBD2 (6 bases). The germline gives CDR1 SGHAT, CDR2 FQNNGV. The length of the CDR3 is 12 residues. With 3 bases removed from V and 3 bases from J, the gap between germline ends came to 6 bases. CDR3 amino acids: CASSFGGYEQYF. Here the CDR3 DNA reads TGTGCCAGCAGCTTCGGGGGCTACGAGCAGTACTTC.

The chain joins TRBV12-3 or TRBV12-4 to TRBJ1-3; the D is unclear. V gave up 5 bases and J gave up 4 bases, with 6 bases separating them. This CDR3 comprises 12 residues. As DNA, the CDR3 is TGTGCCAGCAGTAAGACAGGAAACACCATATATTTT. This encodes CASSKTGNTIYF.

This chain uses TRBV12-3 or TRBV12-4 with TRBJ1-2; D not certain. The CDR3 has 13 residues. V was trimmed by 4 bases and J by 8 bases, leaving 14 bases between them. In nucleotides, the CDR3 is TGTGCCAGCAGTTGGGAGGCTCGCGGCGGCTACACCTTC. As protein: CASSWEARGGYTF.

This clone has just one count. This chain joins TRBV10-3 and TRBJ2-7, with 7 bases fitting TRBD1. Trimming at V came to 4 bases and at J to 0 bases, leaving 0 bases not matched to a gene. The CDR3 loop spans 13 amino acids. The germline gives CDR1 ENHRY, CDR2 SYGVKD. CDR3 loop: CAISAGGSYEQYF. For the CDR3, the DNA is TGTGCCATCAGTGCAGGGGGCTCCTACGAGCAGTACTTC.

The chain is built from TRBV6-6 and TRBJ2-7; TRBD2 is a possible D gene (6 bases). Per germline, CDR1 MNHNY and CDR2 SVGAGI (reference sequence). The CDR3 is 13 amino acids. V was pared by 5 bases and J by 4 bases, with 12 bases between. DNA for the CDR3: TGTGCCAGCAGTCCCGGGAGAGAATACGAGCAGTACTTC. It codes for CASSPGREYEQYF.

This rearrangement joins TRBV3-1 (or the pseudogene TRBV3-2) to TRBJ1-6, with 11 bases aligning to TRBD1. The CDR3 runs 15 residues. In germline, CDR1 is LGHDT, CDR2 YNNKEL (reference sequence). V trimming: 7 bases; J trimming: 14 bases; junction bases outside the gene matches: 13. The CDR3 sequence: CASTGQGGSRSTLHF. CDR3 in DNA: TGTGCCAGCACGGGACAGGGGGGGTCCCGTAGTACCCTCCACTTT.

The chain carries TRBV2 and TRBJ2-1, with D perhaps TRBD2 (6 bases). Germline lookup yields CDR1 SNHLY and CDR2 FYNNEI. V was pared by 4 bases and J by 1 base, with 11 bases between. The CDR3 has 15 amino acids. The CDR3 DNA is TGTGCCAGCAGTGCGGAGGGGAGGTCCTACAATGAGCAGTTCTTC. Translated: CASSAEGRSYNEQFF.

The rearrangement uses TRBV2 and TRBJ2-5; 8 bases align to TRBD2. V dropped 7 bases and J dropped 7; count of bases not matched to a gene: 5. Looked up from germline, CDR1 is SNHLY and CDR2 is FYNNEI. The length of the CDR3 is 12 residues. In DNA form, the CDR3 reads TGTGCCAGCATCCCCGCGGGGGGGACCCAGTACTTC. As protein: CASIPAGGTQYF.

CDR3 nucleotides: TGTGCCAGCAGCATCGACAGGGGGTCCTACGAGCAGTACTTC. Translating it yields CASSIDRGSYEQYF. The rearrangement links TRBV5-4 to TRBJ2-7; 9 nucleotides line up with TRBD1. Germline trimming cut 4 bases from V and 1 base from J; bases unmatched to any gene: 3. The length of the CDR3 is 14 residues. The V gene's germline CDR1 is SGHNT and CDR2 YYREEE (reference sequence). The full variable domain, its missing parts supplied by reference TRBV5-4 and TRBJ2-7, is ETGVTQSPTHLIKTRGQQVTLRCSSQSGHNTVSWYQQALGQGPQFIFQYYREEENGRGNFPPRFSGLQFPNYSSELNVNALELDDSALYLCASSIDRGSYEQYFGPGTRLTVT.

This clone occurred once. This chain connects TRBV7-3 to TRBJ2-2, with a possible D match to TRBD1 (5 bases). Germline-derived CDR1 and CDR2 are SGHTA and FQGTGA. Deletions cut 1 base from V and 6 bases from J, with 12 bases between. The CDR3 has 15 residues. The CDR3 DNA follows: TGTGCCAGCAGCTTAAGCAGGGAATCGGCCGGGGAGCTGTTTTTT. Protein: CASSLSRESAGELFF.

The chain combines TRBV4-2 with TRBJ2-7; TRBD1 aligns across 7 bases. This CDR3 has 16 residues. V dropped 4 bases and J dropped 4; count of bases not matched to a gene: 13. From germline, CDR1 is LGHNA and CDR2 YNFKEQ. The CDR3 DNA reads as TGTGCCAGCAGCCGCAGCGCCGGGACAGAAAATTACGAGCAGTACTTC. Protein sequence: CASSRSAGTENYEQYF.

The chain couples TRBV5-1 to TRBJ1-5; no firm D call. Trimming took off 3 bases at V and 1 base at J, with 11 bases between the two ends. CDR1 SGHRS and CDR2 YFSETQ come from the germline V gene. The CDR3 is 15 amino acids. CDR3: CASSSEGGSNQPQHF. CDR3 nucleotides: TGCGCCAGCAGCTCGGAGGGTGGGAGCAATCAGCCCCAGCATTTT. The whole variable domain, remainder taken from reference TRBV5-1 and TRBJ1-5, is KAGVTQTPRYLIKTRGQQVTLSCSPISGHRSVSWYQQTPGQGLQFLFEYFSETQRNKGNFPGRFSGRQFSNSRSEMNVSTLELGDSALYLCASSSEGGSNQPQHFGDGTRLSIL.

V gene TRBV24-1 combines with J gene TRBJ2-3; tentative D call: TRBD1 (5 bases). The CDR3 length is 13 residues. Deletions cut 3 bases from V and 2 bases from J, with 5 bases between. Germline values: CDR1 KGHDR, CDR2 SFDVKD. CDR3 DNA sequence: TGTGCCACCAGTGATGGGGCCACAGATACGCAGTATTTT. It encodes CATSDGATDTQYF.

The chain employs TRBV19 and TRBJ1-2; TRBD1 is a possible D gene (6 bases). The ends were cut back, 8 bases at V and 6 bases at J, with 13 bases in the middle. CDR3 size: 12 residues. Germline CDR1 and CDR2: LNHDA and SQIVND (reference sequence). The CDR3 here is CASYRVSDGYTF. The DNA of the CDR3 is TGTGCCAGTTACAGGGTATCAGATGGCTACACCTTC.

The rearrangement links TRBV7-9 to TRBJ1-1; D is perhaps TRBD1 (5 bases). This CDR3 is built from 14 residues. V shed 5 bases and J shed 2 bases, with 12 bases lying between them. Per germline, CDR1 SEHNR and CDR2 FQNEAQ (reference sequence). The CDR3 is CASSKTVTNTEAFF. The CDR3 coding sequence is TGTGCCAGCAGCAAGACAGTGACAAACACTGAAGCTTTCTTT.